Each of the 10 T cell receptor beta chains below was sequenced from the same sample in a study of blood T cell repertoires in COVID-19. Clones were sequenced by immunoSEQ multiplex PCR, and TCRdb holds only the in-frame ones, with some missing. The data hold 100,000 to 150,000 clones, with approximately 89% observed a single time. The sequencing input was peripheral blood. These receptors originate from a woman of 80 years or more with COVID-19, enrolled during active disease.

The chain is built from TRBV25-1 and TRBJ2-7, with D hard to call. Trimming removed 3 bases from V and 4 bases from J, with 7 bases in between. This CDR3 contains 12 residues. Germline-derived CDR1 and CDR2 are MGHDK and SYGVNS. The CDR3 region has the DNA TGTGCCAGCAGTGATTCTTTGTACGAGCAGTACTTC. Translation gives CASSDSLYEQYF.

The chain uses TRBV24-1 and TRBJ2-1; 9 bases align to TRBD2. Trimming at V came to 4 bases and at J to 0 bases, leaving 3 bases not matched to a gene. The CDR3 is made up of 16 amino acids. Germline CDR1 is KGHDR and CDR2 is SFDVKD. The CDR3 sequence: CATSEGLAVSYNEQFF. For the CDR3, the DNA is TGTGCCACCAGTGAGGGACTAGCAGTCTCCTACAATGAGCAGTTCTTC.

The chain employs TRBV7-2 and TRBJ2-7; no firm D call. V lost 0 bases to trimming and J lost 5 bases, with 11 bases between them. This CDR3 spans 14 amino acids. Germline CDR1 and CDR2: SGHTA and FQGNSA. CDR3 DNA sequence: TGTGCCAGCAGCTTAGCGCTCCAGGTCAACGAGCAGTACTTC. It yields the protein CASSLALQVNEQYF.

The chain joins TRBV5-1 to TRBJ1-1; 9 nucleotides match TRBD1. The germline gives CDR1 SGHRS, CDR2 YFSETQ. CDR3 size: 19 residues. Trimming removed 3 bases from V and 0 bases from J; junction bases left unmatched: 15. CDR3 nucleotides: TGCGCCAGCAGCTCGGACAGGGGCGGATTTCAACGAATGAACACTGAAGCTTTCTTT. It yields the protein CASSSDRGGFQRMNTEAFF.

With respect to this clone: The same CDR3 can be traced to other DNA sequences in this sample. This chain joins TRBV2 and TRBJ2-3; TRBD2 is a possible D gene (5 bases). Germline loops: CDR1 SNHLY, CDR2 FYNNEI. The CDR3 contains 13 residues. Trimming removed 6 bases from V and 0 bases from J, with 7 bases in between. The CDR3: CASSRESTDTQYF. CDR3 DNA sequence: TGTGCCAGCAGCCGGGAAAGCACAGATACGCAGTATTTT.

The chain uses TRBV19 and TRBJ2-2, with 7 bases aligning to TRBD2. The CDR3 has 16 residues. The V and J ends lost 2 bases and 1 base, in that order; junction bases with no gene match: 4. CDR1 is LNHDA, CDR2 SQIVND, per germline (reference sequence). The CDR3 loop is CASSIMASGNTGELFF. The CDR3 region has the DNA TGTGCCAGTAGTATAATGGCTAGCGGGAACACCGGGGAGCTGTTTTTT.

V is TRBV6-5 and J is TRBJ2-2; the D is unclear. V lost 5 bases and J 0 bases, leaving 10 bases between the germline ends. Germline V CDR1 and CDR2: MNHEY, SVGAGI. The CDR3 contains 15 residues. CDR3 residues: CASSHTFANTGELFF. The CDR3 DNA reads TGTGCCAGCAGTCACACGTTCGCGAACACCGGGGAGCTGTTTTTT.

V and J are TRBV4-3 and TRBJ2-1, with D maybe TRBD1 (5 bases). This CDR3 region has 17 residues. V was cut by 2 bases and J by 5 bases, with 19 bases left in between. Germline values: CDR1 LGHNA, CDR2 YSLEER. This chain's CDR3 is CASSQHLPRAGHNEQFF. CDR3 DNA: TGCGCCAGCAGCCAACACCTCCCCAGGGCTGGCCACAATGAGCAGTTCTTC.

The chain is built from TRBV11-1 and TRBJ1-2, with a possible D match to TRBD1 (5 bases). Trimming took 5 bases from V and 2 from J, leaving 12 bases between them. This CDR3 region has 14 residues. From germline, CDR1 is SGHAT and CDR2 FQDESV (reference sequence). CDR3 residues: CASSPRGLNYGYTF. DNA for the CDR3: TGTGCCAGCAGCCCCCGGGGACTGAACTATGGCTACACCTTC.

J is TRBJ1-3 and V is TRBV6-5; TRBD1 is a possible D gene (5 bases). The CDR3 covers 15 residues. Germline V lookup: CDR1 MNHEY, CDR2 SVGAGI. V lost 10 bases, J lost 3 bases, and 19 bases lay in between. This CDR3 reads CATHLGGRYGNTIYF. CDR3 sequence (DNA): TGTGCCACCCATTTGGGGGGTCGGTATGGAAACACCATATATTTT.